This section outlines one T cell receptor beta chain sequence together with its context. Antigen: not known. The protocol was immunoSEQ multiplex PCR, while the TCRdb copy is restricted to in-frame clones and leaves out a portion. This table holds 950,000 to 1,100,000 clones, around 74% found once. Germline V CDR1 and CDR2: SGHNT, YYREEE (reference sequence). CDR3 length: 15 amino acids. With 4 bases clipped from V and 4 bases from J, the junction kept 3 bases outside the gene matches. This sample was included in a study of shared clonotypes between healthy human individuals. Study observations and caveats: Non-shared clonotypes had lower generation probabilities than clonotypes shared by all four sorted-subset donors.

Material for sequencing was memory CD4+ T cells sorted from blood. Subset: CD45RA-negative fraction. This sequence joins TRBV5-4 and TRBJ2-2, with 11 bases aligning to TRBD2. The clonotype originates from a young man in good health. CDR3 sequence: CASSRLAGSTGELFF. The CDR3 DNA reads as TGTGCCAGCAGCAGACTAGCGGGATCCACCGGGGAGCTGTTTTTT.